A single TCR beta chain is shown here with its context. The record originates from a study of blood T cell repertoires in COVID-19. For the study at large: Samples representing acute and convalescent COVID-19 were sourced from the United States, Italy and Spain. PBMCs, B-cell-depleted T cells, or T cells provided the cDNA or gDNA that made up the material.

The data were produced by immunoSEQ multiplex PCR, yet TCRdb's version contains in-frame clones alone and is incomplete. The table shows 100,000 to 150,000 clones, with over 75% occurring only once. V shed 0 bases and J shed 3 bases, with 12 bases lying between them. Germline CDR1 and CDR2: SNHLY and FYNNEI. This CDR3 has 16 amino acids. The rearrangement uses TRBV2 and TRBJ2-1; D perhaps matches TRBD2 (6 bases). The sequence was obtained from a man aged 45-65 years with acute or convalescent COVID-19. The specimen sequenced was peripheral blood. Here the CDR3 DNA reads TGTGCCAGCAGTGAAGCGGGAGGAACTCTCTACAATGAGCAGTTCTTC. As protein: CASSEAGGTLYNEQFF.